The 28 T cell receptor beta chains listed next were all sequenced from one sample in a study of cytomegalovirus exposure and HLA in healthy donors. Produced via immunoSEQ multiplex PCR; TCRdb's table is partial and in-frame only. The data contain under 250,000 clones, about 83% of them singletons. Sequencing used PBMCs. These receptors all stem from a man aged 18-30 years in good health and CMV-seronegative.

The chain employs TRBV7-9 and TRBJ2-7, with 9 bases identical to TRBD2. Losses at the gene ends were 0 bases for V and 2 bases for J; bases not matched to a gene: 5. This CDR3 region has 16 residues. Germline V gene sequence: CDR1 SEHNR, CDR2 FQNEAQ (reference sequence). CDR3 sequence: CASSLAGAGGAYEQYF. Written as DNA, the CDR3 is TGTGCCAGCAGCTTAGCGGGAGCGGGGGGCGCCTACGAGCAGTACTTC. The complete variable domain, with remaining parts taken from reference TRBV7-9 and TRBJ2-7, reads DTGVSQNPRHKITKRGQNVTFRCDPISEHNRLYWYRQTLGQGPEFLTYFQNEAQLEKSRLLSDRFSAERPKGSFSTLEIQRTEQGDSAMYLCASSLAGAGGAYEQYFGPGTRLTVT.

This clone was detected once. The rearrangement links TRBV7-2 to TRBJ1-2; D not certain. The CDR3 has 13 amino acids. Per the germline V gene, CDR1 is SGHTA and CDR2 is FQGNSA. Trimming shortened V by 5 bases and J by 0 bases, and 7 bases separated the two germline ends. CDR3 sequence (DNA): TGTGCCAGCAGCCCTGAGTCTAACTATGGCTACACCTTC. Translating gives CASSPESNYGYTF.

CDR3 region: CASSQGWGQSYNEQFF. The CDR3, as DNA: TGCGCCAGCAGCCAAGGGTGGGGACAGTCCTACAATGAGCAGTTCTTC. The gene calls are TRBV4-3 and TRBJ2-1, with 7 nucleotides matching TRBD1. CDR3 length: 16 amino acids. V shed 1 base, J shed 1 base, and the junction held 4 bases outside the gene matches. Germline CDR1 is LGHNA and CDR2 is YSLEER.

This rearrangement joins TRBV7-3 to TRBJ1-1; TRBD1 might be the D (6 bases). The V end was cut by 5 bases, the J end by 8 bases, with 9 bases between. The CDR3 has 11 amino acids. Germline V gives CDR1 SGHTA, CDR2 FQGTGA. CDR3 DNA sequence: TGTGCCAGCAGCGCTGGGGGCGAAGCTTTCTTT. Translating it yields CASSAGGEAFF.

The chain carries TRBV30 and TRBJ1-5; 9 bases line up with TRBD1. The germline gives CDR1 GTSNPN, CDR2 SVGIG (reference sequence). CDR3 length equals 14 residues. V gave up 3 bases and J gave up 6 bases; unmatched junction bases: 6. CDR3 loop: CAWRGQGFSQPQHF. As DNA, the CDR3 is TGTGCCTGGAGGGGACAGGGCTTTAGTCAGCCCCAGCATTTT.

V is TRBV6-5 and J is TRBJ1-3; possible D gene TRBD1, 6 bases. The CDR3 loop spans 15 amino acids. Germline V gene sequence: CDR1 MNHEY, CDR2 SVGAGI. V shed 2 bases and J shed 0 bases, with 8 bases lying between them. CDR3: CASSYGQSSGNTIYF. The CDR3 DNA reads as TGTGCCAGCAGTTACGGACAGAGCTCTGGAAACACCATATATTTT.

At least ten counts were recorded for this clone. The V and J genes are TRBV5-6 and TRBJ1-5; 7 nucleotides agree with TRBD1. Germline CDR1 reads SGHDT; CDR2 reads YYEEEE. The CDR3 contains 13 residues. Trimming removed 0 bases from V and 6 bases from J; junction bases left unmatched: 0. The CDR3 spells CASSLGQGQPQHF. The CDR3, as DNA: TGTGCCAGCAGCTTGGGACAGGGTCAGCCCCAGCATTTT.

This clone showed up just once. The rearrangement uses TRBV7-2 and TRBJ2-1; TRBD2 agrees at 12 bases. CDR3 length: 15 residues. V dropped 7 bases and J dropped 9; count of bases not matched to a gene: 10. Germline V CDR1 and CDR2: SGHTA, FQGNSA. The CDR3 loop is CASTLAGGNGIEQFF. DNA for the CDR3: TGTGCCAGCACCCTAGCGGGAGGGAACGGTATTGAGCAGTTCTTC.

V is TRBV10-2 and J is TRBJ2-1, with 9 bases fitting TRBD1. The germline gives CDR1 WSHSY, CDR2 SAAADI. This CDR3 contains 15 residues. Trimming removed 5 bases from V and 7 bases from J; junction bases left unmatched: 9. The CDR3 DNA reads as TGCGCCAGCAGTTTCGACAGGGGGTTAATAAATGAGCAGTTCTTC. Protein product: CASSFDRGLINEQFF.

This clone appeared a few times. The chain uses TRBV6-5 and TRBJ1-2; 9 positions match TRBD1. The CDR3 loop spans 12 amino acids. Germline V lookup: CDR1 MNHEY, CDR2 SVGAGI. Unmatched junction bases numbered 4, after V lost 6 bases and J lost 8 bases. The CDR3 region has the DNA TGTGCCAGCAGCAATACAGGGGGCGGCTACACCTTC. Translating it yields CASSNTGGGYTF.

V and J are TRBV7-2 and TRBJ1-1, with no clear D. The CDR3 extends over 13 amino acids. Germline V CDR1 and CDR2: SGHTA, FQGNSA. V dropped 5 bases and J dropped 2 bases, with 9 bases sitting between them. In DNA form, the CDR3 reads TGTGCCAGCAGCATAGTTATTAACACTGAAGCTTTCTTT. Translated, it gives CASSIVINTEAFF.

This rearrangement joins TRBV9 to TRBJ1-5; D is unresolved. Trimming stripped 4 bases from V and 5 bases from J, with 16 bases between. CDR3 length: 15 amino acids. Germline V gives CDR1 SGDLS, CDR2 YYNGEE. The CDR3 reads CASSSDLRIHQPQHF. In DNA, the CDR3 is TGTGCCAGCAGCTCAGATCTCAGGATTCATCAGCCCCAGCATTTT.

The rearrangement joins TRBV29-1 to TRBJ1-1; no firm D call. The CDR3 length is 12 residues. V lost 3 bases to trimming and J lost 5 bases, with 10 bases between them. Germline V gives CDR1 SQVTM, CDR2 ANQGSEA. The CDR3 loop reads CSVEGEWTEAFF. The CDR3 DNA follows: TGCAGCGTTGAGGGCGAATGGACTGAAGCTTTCTTT.

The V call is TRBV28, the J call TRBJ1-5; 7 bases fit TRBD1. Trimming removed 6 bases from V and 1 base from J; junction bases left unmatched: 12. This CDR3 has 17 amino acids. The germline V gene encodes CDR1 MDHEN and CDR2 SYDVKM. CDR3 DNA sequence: TGTGCCAGCAGCAAGACAGGGTTGAGAGGAAGCAATCAGCCCCAGCATTTT. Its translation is CASSKTGLRGSNQPQHF.

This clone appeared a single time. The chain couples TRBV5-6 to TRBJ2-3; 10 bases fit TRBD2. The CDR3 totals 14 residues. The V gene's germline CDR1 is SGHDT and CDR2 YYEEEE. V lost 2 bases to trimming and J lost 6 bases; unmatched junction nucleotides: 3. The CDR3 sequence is CASSFPAGGDTQYF. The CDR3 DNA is TGTGCCAGCAGCTTTCCAGCGGGGGGGGATACGCAGTATTTT.

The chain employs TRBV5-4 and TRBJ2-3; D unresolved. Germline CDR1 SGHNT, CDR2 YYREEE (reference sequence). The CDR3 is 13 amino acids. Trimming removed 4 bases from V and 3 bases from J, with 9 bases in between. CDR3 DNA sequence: TGTGCCAGCAGCCCCTACAGTACAGATACGCAGTATTTT. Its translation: CASSPYSTDTQYF.

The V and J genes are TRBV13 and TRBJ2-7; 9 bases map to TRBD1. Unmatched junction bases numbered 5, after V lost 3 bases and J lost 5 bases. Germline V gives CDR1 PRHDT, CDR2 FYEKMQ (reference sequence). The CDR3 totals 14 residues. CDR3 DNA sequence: TGTGCCAGCAGCTTGTCCCGGGACAGGGACGAGCAGTACTTC. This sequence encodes CASSLSRDRDEQYF.

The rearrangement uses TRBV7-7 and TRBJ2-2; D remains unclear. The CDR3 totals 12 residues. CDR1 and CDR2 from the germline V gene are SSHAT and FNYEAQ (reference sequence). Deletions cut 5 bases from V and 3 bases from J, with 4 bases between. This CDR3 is CASSTYTGELFF. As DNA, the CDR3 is TGTGCCAGCAGCACTTACACCGGGGAGCTGTTTTTT.

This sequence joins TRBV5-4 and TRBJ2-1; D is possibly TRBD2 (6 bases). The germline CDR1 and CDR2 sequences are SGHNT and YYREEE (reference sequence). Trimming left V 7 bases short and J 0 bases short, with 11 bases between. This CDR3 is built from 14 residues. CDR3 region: CASRAGSSYNEQFF. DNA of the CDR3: TGTGCCAGCCGGGCGGGGAGCTCCTACAATGAGCAGTTCTTC.

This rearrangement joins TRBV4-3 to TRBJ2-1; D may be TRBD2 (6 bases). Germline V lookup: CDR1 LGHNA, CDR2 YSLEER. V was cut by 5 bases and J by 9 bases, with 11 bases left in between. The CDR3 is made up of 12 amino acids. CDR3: CASSFGGVEQFF. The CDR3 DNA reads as TGCGCCAGCAGCTTTGGAGGGGTTGAGCAGTTCTTC.

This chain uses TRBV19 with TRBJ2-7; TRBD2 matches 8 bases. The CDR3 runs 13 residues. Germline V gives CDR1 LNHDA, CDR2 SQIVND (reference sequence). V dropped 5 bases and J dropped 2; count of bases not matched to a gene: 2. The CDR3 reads CASSPRGAYEQYF. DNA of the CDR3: TGTGCCAGTAGTCCGCGGGGGGCCTACGAGCAGTACTTC.

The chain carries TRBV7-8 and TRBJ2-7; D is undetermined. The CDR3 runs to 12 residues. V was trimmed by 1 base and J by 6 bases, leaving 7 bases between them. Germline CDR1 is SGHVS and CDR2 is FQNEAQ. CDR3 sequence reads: CASSLVQVEQYF. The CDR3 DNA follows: TGTGCCAGCAGCTTAGTGCAGGTCGAGCAGTACTTC.

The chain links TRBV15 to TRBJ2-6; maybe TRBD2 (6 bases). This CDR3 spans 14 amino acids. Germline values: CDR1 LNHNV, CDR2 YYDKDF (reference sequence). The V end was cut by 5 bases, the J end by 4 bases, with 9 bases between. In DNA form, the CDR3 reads TGTGCCACCAGCCTCCGGGGGGGGGCCAACGTCCTGACTTTC. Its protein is CATSLRGGANVLTF.

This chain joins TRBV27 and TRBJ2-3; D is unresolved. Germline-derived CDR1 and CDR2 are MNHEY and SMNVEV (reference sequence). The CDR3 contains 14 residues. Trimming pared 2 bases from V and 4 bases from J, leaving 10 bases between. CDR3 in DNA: TGTGCCAGCAGTTTAGGGCCTTTTTCAGATACGCAGTATTTT. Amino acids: CASSLGPFSDTQYF.

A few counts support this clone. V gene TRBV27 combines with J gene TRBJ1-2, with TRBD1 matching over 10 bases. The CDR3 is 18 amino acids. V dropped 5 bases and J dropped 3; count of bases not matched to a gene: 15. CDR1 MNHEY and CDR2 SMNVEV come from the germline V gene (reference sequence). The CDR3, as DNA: TGTGCCAGCAGTACGTTGACAGGGGGCGCCTCCTATCACTATGGCTACACCTTC. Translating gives CASSTLTGGASYHYGYTF.

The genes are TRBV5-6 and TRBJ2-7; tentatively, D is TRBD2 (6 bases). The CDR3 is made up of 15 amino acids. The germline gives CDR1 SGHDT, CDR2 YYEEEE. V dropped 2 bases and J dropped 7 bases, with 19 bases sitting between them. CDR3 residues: CASSFVSGPLVEQYF. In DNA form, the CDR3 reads TGTGCCAGCAGCTTCGTTAGCGGACCTCTTGTGGAGCAGTACTTC.

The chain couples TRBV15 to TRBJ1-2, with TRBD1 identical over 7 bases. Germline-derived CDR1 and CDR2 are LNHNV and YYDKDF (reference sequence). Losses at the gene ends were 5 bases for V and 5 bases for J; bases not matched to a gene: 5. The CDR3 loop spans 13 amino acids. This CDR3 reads CATSGDRTYGYTF. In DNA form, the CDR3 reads TGTGCCACCAGCGGGGACAGAACATATGGCTACACCTTC.

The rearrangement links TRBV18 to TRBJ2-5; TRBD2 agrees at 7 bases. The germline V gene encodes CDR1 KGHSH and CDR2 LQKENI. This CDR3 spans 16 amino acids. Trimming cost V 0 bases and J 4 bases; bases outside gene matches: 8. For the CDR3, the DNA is TGTGCCAGCTCACCACCGGGATCTAGCGGCCGAGAGACCCAGTACTTC. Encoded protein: CASSPPGSSGRETQYF.